This T cell receptor (beta chain) was found in a study of T-cell reconstitution after alpha-beta-depleted transplantation in children. This clonotype occurred a few times. CDR1 SEHNR and CDR2 FQNEAQ come from the germline V gene (reference sequence). V gave up 3 bases and J gave up 2 bases, with 15 bases separating them. The CDR3 covers 16 residues. During its preparation, the TCRbeta library received unique molecular identifiers. TCRdb fed the PCR reads into MiXCR, producing one record per CDR3 protein. The data contain about 110,000 distinct CDR3 sequences, about 6.5% of them singletons. Material: PBMCs, mostly from graft donor cells, obtained 360 days after TCRalphabeta/CD19-depleted stem cell transplant. The receptor was isolated from a male patient aged 2-15 years who had a stem cell transplant for acute lymphoblastic leukemia, so the T cells may come from the graft donor. The chain recombines TRBV7-9 with TRBJ2-3; D may be TRBD2 (5 bases). The CDR3 DNA sequence: TGTGCCAGCAGCTTCCCCACTAGTAGGATCACAGATACGCAGTATTTT. Translated: CASSFPTSRITDTQYF.